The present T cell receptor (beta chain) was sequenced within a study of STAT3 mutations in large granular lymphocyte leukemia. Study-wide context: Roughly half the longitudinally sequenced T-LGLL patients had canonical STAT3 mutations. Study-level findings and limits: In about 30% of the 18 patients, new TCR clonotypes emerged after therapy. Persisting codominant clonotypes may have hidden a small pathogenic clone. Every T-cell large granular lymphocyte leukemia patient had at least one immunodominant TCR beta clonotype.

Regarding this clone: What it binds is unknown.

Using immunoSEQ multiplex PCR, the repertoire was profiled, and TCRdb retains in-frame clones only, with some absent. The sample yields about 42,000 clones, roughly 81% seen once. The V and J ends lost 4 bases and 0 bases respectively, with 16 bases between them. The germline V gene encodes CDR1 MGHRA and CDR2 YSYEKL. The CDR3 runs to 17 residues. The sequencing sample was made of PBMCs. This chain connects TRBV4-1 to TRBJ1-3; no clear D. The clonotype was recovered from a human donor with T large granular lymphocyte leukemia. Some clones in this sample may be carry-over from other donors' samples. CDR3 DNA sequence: TGCGCCAGCAGCCCTCATCTGGGCTTGAGCTCTGGAAACACCATATATTTT. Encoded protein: CASSPHLGLSSGNTIYF.